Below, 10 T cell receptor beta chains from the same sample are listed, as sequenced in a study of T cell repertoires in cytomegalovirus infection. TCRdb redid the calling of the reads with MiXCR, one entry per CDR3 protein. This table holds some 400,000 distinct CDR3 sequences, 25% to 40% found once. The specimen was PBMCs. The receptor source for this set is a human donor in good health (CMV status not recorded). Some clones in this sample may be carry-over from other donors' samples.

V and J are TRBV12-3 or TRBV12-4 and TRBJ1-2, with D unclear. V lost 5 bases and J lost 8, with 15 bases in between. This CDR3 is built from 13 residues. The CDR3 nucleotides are TGTGCCAGCAGTCCCAGCGGTCCGCGGGGCTACACCTTC. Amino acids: CASSPSGPRGYTF.

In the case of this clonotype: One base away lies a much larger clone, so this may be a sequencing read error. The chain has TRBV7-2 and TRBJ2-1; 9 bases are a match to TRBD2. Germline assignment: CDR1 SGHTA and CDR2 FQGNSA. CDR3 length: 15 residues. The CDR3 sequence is CASSLQRGVYNEQCF. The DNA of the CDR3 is TGTGCCAGCAGCTTACAGCGGGGGGTCTACAATGAGCAGTGCTTC.

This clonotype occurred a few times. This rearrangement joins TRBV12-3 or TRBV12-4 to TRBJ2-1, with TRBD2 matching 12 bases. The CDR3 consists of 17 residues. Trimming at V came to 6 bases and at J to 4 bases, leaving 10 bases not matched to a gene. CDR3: CASSETSGGPAYNEQFF. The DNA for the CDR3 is TGTGCCAGCAGCGAGACTAGCGGGGGCCCTGCATACAATGAGCAGTTCTTC.

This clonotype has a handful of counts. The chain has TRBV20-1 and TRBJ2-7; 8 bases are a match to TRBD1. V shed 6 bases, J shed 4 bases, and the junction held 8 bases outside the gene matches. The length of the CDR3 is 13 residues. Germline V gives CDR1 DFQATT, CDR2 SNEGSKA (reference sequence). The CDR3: CSAVRQGIYEQYF. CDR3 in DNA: TGCAGTGCGGTAAGACAGGGGATTTACGAGCAGTACTTC.

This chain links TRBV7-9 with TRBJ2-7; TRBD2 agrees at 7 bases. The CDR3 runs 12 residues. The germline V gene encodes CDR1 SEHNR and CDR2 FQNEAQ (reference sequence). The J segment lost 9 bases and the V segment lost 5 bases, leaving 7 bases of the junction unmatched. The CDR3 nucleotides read TGTGCCAGCAGCGCCCGGGGGGACTCGCAGTACTTC. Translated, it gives CASSARGDSQYF.

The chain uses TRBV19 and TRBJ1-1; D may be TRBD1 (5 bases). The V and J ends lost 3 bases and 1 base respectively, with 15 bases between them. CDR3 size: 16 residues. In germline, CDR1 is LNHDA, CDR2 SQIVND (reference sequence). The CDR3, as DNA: TGTGCCAGTAGTATTGGGGCAGGGCGGACGAACACTGAAGCTTTCTTT. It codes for CASSIGAGRTNTEAFF.

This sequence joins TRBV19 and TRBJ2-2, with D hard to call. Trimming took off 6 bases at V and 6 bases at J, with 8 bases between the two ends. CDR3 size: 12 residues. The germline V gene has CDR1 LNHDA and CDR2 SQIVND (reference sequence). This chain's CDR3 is CASRPVAGELFF. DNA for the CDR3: TGTGCCAGTAGGCCGGTAGCCGGGGAGCTGTTTTTT.

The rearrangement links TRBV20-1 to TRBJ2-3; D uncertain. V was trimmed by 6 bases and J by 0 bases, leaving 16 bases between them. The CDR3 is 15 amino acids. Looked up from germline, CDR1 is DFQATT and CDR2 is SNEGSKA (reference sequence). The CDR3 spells CSAPDGSSSTDTQYF. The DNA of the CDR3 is TGCAGTGCCCCGGATGGTAGCAGCAGCACAGATACGCAGTATTTT.

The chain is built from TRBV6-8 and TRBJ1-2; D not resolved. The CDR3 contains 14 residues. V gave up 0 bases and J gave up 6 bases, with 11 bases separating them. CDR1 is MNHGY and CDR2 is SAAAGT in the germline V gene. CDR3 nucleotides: TGTGCCAGCAGTTACTCGCCGTACAGCCATGGCTACACCTTC. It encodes CASSYSPYSHGYTF.

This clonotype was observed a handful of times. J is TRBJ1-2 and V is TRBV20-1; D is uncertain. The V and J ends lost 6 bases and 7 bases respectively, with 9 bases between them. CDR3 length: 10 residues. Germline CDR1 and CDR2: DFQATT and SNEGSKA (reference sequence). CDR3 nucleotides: TGCAGTGCCGGGCGAGGTGGCTACACCTTC. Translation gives CSAGRGGYTF.